A single sample gave rise to the 27 T cell receptor beta chains below, sequenced in a study of identical twins (TCRdb year 2016). The library was obtained by 5' RACE. The listed sequencing device is Illumina HiSeq 2000. TCRdb applied fastp at Q25 and MiXCR to the public reads, then kept only in-frame beta chains. Rows merge per CDR3 protein into single entries with the most common DNA and genes. The sample yields fewer than 900,000 distinct CDR3 sequences; about 20% were counted once. The ten largest clones add up to over 10% of the sample. These data were likewise used in another study, on T cells expressing NK-cell markers.

The sample consisted of PBMCs. These receptor sequences come from a woman aged 18-35 years in good health.

The genes are TRBV24-1 and TRBJ2-5; 7 bases fit TRBD1. V lost 4 bases to trimming and J lost 4 bases; unmatched junction nucleotides: 5. This CDR3 contains 14 residues. CDR1 and CDR2 from the germline V gene are KGHDR and SFDVKD. CDR3: CATSEAGGPETQYF. CDR3 bases: TGTGCCACCAGTGAAGCAGGGGGTCCAGAGACCCAGTACTTC.

The chain carries TRBV20-1 and TRBJ1-4; no clear D. This CDR3 spans 12 amino acids. With 3 bases removed from V and 8 bases from J, the gap between germline ends came to 10 bases. Germline V gene lookup returns CDR1 DFQATT and CDR2 SNEGSKA (reference sequence). The CDR3 nucleotides are TGCAGTGCTAGCGGCGGGAAAGAAAAACTGTTTTTT. Translating it yields CSASGGKEKLFF.

The rearrangement uses TRBV20-1 and TRBJ2-5; TRBD2 matches at 8 bases. The germline V gene encodes CDR1 DFQATT and CDR2 SNEGSKA (reference sequence). This CDR3 contains 13 residues. V trimming: 6 bases; J trimming: 5 bases; junction bases outside the gene matches: 8. The CDR3 region has the DNA TGCAGTGCCAAACGGGGGGGCTGGGAGACCCAGTACTTC. Its protein product is CSAKRGGWETQYF.

With respect to this clonotype: One end of the junction is discordant with germline, which a read error may explain. The chain carries TRBV7-7 and TRBJ2-1, with TRBD2 matching over 12 bases. Germline V gene data show CDR1 as SSHAT and CDR2 as FNYEAQ (reference sequence). CDR3 size: 15 residues. CDR3 in DNA: TGTGCTAGCAGCACGCTAGCGGGGGGGCCGGGTGAGCAGTTCTTC. It codes for CASSTLAGGPGEQFF. The full variable domain, completed using reference TRBV7-7 and TRBJ2-1, is GAGVSQSPRYKVTKRGQDVTLRCDPISSHATLYWYQQALGQGPEFLTYFNYEAQPDKSGLPSDRFSAERPEGSISTLTIQRTEQRDSAMYRCASSTLAGGPGEQFFGPGTRLTVL.

This clonotype was detected many times. The chain combines TRBV12-3 or TRBV12-4 with TRBJ1-2, with unresolved D. Trimming shortened V by 3 bases and J by 0 bases, and 14 bases separated the two germline ends. The CDR3 runs to 16 residues. CDR3: CASSFTRVATNYGYTF. The CDR3 nucleotides are TGTGCCAGCAGTTTCACGAGGGTAGCAACTAACTATGGCTACACCTTC.

This clonotype was seen only a few times. The CDR3 nucleotides read TGTGCCAGCAGCATAACTACTAGCGGGAGGGCCCGATACGAGCAGTACTTC. Translating it yields CASSITTSGRARYEQYF. This sequence joins TRBV7-9 and TRBJ2-7; 13 bases are a match to TRBD2. Germline V gives CDR1 SEHNR, CDR2 FQNEAQ (reference sequence). CDR3 length: 17 amino acids. With 5 bases clipped from V and 4 bases from J, the junction kept 11 bases outside the gene matches.

The table lists this clonotype with many counts. J is TRBJ1-1 and V is TRBV5-1; the D is unclear. Germline V gene data show CDR1 as SGHRS and CDR2 as YFSETQ. The V and J ends lost 2 bases and 1 base respectively, with 6 bases between them. This CDR3 is 13 amino acids long. The CDR3 nucleotides are TGCGCCAGCAGCTTCTGGGAGAACACTGAAGCTTTCTTT. Translated: CASSFWENTEAFF.

V usage is TRBV20-1 and J usage is TRBJ2-5; D is ambiguous. The CDR3 runs to 12 residues. Looked up from germline, CDR1 is DFQATT and CDR2 is SNEGSKA (reference sequence). Trimming cost V 5 bases and J 5 bases, with 12 bases left between them. CDR3 sequence reads: CSAPPREETQYF. DNA of the CDR3: TGCAGTGCTCCCCCCCGAGAGGAGACCCAGTACTTC.

There are a few counts of this clonotype. The V call is TRBV10-3, the J call TRBJ2-7; unclear D gene. The length of the CDR3 is 12 residues. V was shortened by 10 bases and J by 3 bases, with 13 bases between the two germline ends. Germline V gene lookup returns CDR1 ENHRY and CDR2 SYGVKD. The CDR3 DNA is TGTGCCACCAAGGCTGCAGTCTACGAGCAGTACTTC. Translated, it gives CATKAAVYEQYF.

There are a few counts of this clonotype. V is TRBV20-1 and J is TRBJ2-5; TRBD1 might be the D (5 bases). Germline CDR1 and CDR2: DFQATT and SNEGSKA (reference sequence). The V and J ends lost 6 bases and 3 bases respectively, with 20 bases between them. This CDR3 has 15 amino acids. The CDR3 DNA follows: TGCAGTGCCAGACAAGGACACCATGCCAAAGAGACCCAGTACTTC. Translating it yields CSARQGHHAKETQYF.

The V and J genes are TRBV14 and TRBJ2-5, with D possibly TRBD1 on 7 matching bases. CDR3 length: 16 residues. The V and J ends lost 6 bases and 5 bases respectively, with 22 bases between them. Germline V lookup: CDR1 SGHDN, CDR2 FVKESK. CDR3 region: CASRRTGEVGRETQYF. The CDR3 nucleotides read TGTGCCAGCAGAAGAACAGGGGAGGTCGGGCGGGAGACCCAGTACTTC.

This chain joins TRBV3-1 and TRBJ2-2; 8 bases are a match to TRBD2. The V gene end was trimmed by 5 bases and the J gene end by 4 bases; junction bases not matched to a gene: 12. From germline, CDR1 is LGHDT and CDR2 YNNKEL (reference sequence). The CDR3 is 17 residues long. The DNA for the CDR3 is TGTGCCAGCAGCATTTCCTGGCTAGCGGGTGTCACCGGGGAGCTGTTTTTT. Encoded protein: CASSISWLAGVTGELFF.

The chain couples TRBV11-1 to TRBJ2-2, with D perhaps matching TRBD2 (6 bases). Germline assignment: CDR1 SGHAT and CDR2 FQDESV (reference sequence). The CDR3 is 18 amino acids. The V end lost 0 bases, the J end lost 3 bases, and 17 bases lay between the germline ends. The CDR3 nucleotides read TGTGCCAGCAGCTTAGCGCGGGGAGGCGGGATGCACACCGGGGAGCTGTTTTTT. This encodes CASSLARGGGMHTGELFF.

The chain employs TRBV9 and TRBJ2-1; weak D call: TRBD2 (6 bases). The CDR3 is 14 amino acids. V was trimmed by 0 bases and J by 4 bases, leaving 8 bases between them. Germline CDR1 is SGDLS and CDR2 is YYNGEE. CDR3 DNA sequence: TGTGCCAGCAGCGTAGCGGGACTTTACAATGAGCAGTTCTTC. Translated: CASSVAGLYNEQFF.

This clonotype showed up just a few times. The rearrangement links TRBV10-1 to TRBJ2-7; 12 bases fit TRBD1. Germline V gives CDR1 WNHNN, CDR2 SYGVQD (reference sequence). The CDR3 spans 13 residues. V was clipped by 6 bases and J by 7 bases; unmatched bases: 4. CDR3 sequence (DNA): TGCGCCAGCAGCGGGGACAGGGGGCTTGAGCAGTACTTC. Translation: CASSGDRGLEQYF.

The table lists this clonotype with a few counts. The rearrangement uses TRBV7-2 and TRBJ1-5; no clear D. There are 14 residues in the CDR3. Germline assignment: CDR1 SGHTA and CDR2 FQGNSA. Trimming stripped 0 bases from V and 13 bases from J, with 16 bases between. CDR3 amino acids: CASSLAVTWGRQHF. The CDR3, as DNA: TGTGCCAGCAGCTTAGCAGTGACGTGGGGAAGGCAGCATTTT.

This clonotype was observed a handful of times. The rearrangement joins TRBV3-1 to TRBJ2-5, with 10 nucleotides matching TRBD2. V lost 2 bases and J lost 7; bases outside the gene matches: 7. The CDR3 loop spans 15 amino acids. Per germline, CDR1 LGHDT and CDR2 YNNKEL (reference sequence). This chain's CDR3 is CASSQTGTSVRTQYF. In DNA form, the CDR3 reads TGTGCCAGCAGCCAAACCGGGACTAGCGTTAGGACCCAGTACTTC.

This clonotype was observed a handful of times. The chain couples TRBV20-1 to TRBJ2-3; D could derive from TRBD1 or TRBD2 (5 bases each). Trimming pared 4 bases from V and 0 bases from J, leaving 17 bases between. CDR1 and CDR2 (germline): DFQATT, SNEGSKA (reference sequence). This CDR3 is 16 amino acids long. This CDR3 reads CSAMEWGSSSTDTQYF. The CDR3 DNA follows: TGCAGTGCTATGGAGTGGGGGTCGTCTAGCACAGATACGCAGTATTTT.

The chain is built from TRBV7-7 and TRBJ2-7; 13 nucleotides match TRBD2. Germline CDR1 SSHAT, CDR2 FNYEAQ (reference sequence). The CDR3 spans 16 residues. V trimming: 1 base; J trimming: 4 bases; junction bases outside the gene matches: 4. The CDR3 spells CASSLGTSGREYEQYF. DNA of the CDR3: TGTGCCAGCAGCTTAGGGACTAGCGGGAGAGAATACGAGCAGTACTTC.

This clonotype was detected only a few times. The J gene is TRBJ2-1, the V gene TRBV10-3; TRBD2 matches 8 bases. Germline values: CDR1 ENHRY, CDR2 SYGVKD. The V gene end was trimmed by 5 bases and the J gene end by 5 bases; junction bases not matched to a gene: 8. The CDR3 contains 15 residues. CDR3 sequence: CAISNPQLADNEQFF. In nucleotides, the CDR3 is TGTGCCATCAGTAACCCCCAACTAGCGGACAATGAGCAGTTCTTC.

The chain is built from TRBV20-1 and TRBJ2-2; D is uncertain. The CDR3 length is 15 residues. Germline lookup yields CDR1 DFQATT and CDR2 SNEGSKA (reference sequence). V was shortened by 0 bases and J by 3 bases, with 11 bases between the two germline ends. The CDR3 spells CSARDSLRYTGELFF. As DNA, the CDR3 is TGCAGTGCTAGAGATTCCCTGCGGTACACCGGGGAGCTGTTTTTT.

This clonotype was observed a handful of times. V usage is TRBV20-1 and J usage is TRBJ2-3; no clear D. This CDR3 region has 13 residues. The V end lost 2 bases, the J end lost 5 bases, and 11 bases lay between the germline ends. CDR1 is DFQATT and CDR2 is SNEGSKA in the germline V gene (reference sequence). The CDR3 is CSARRPVGDTQYF. The CDR3, as DNA: TGCAGTGCTAGACGCCCGGTAGGAGATACGCAGTATTTT.

This clonotype was counted a few times. The rearrangement joins TRBV12-3 or TRBV12-4 to TRBJ1-1; 7 positions agree with TRBD1. The V segment lost 7 bases and the J segment 4 bases; nucleotides outside the gene matches: 3. The CDR3 length is 12 residues. CDR3 in amino acids: CASTGQVTEAFF. In DNA, the CDR3 is TGTGCCAGCACCGGACAGGTCACTGAAGCTTTCTTT.

The rearrangement uses TRBV14 and TRBJ1-2; the D gene is possibly TRBD1 (6 bases). Germline V gene lookup returns CDR1 SGHDN and CDR2 FVKESK. This CDR3 region has 13 residues. V lost 1 base, J lost 7 bases, and 10 bases lay in between. DNA for the CDR3: TGTGCCAGCAGCCAAGGACAGGCGGGTGGCTACACCTTC. It encodes CASSQGQAGGYTF. The full variable domain, with the rest looked up from reference TRBV14 and TRBJ1-2, is EAGVTQFPSHSVIEKGQTVTLRCDPISGHDNLYWYRRVMGKEIKFLLHFVKESKQDESGMPNNRFLAERTGGTYSTLKVQPAELEDSGVYFCASSQGQAGGYTFGSGTRLTVV.

The chain carries TRBV7-3 and TRBJ2-1; possibly TRBD1 or TRBD2 for D (5 bases each). CDR1 is SGHTA and CDR2 is FQGTGA in the germline V gene. The CDR3 contains 13 residues. Trimming took 8 bases from V and 4 from J, leaving 12 bases between them. The CDR3 DNA is TGTGCCAGCGCGAGGGGCCATTACAATGAGCAGTTCTTC. Translated: CASARGHYNEQFF.

In this sample, this clonotype turned up a few times. The genes are TRBV5-6 and TRBJ2-1; 11 positions agree with TRBD2. This CDR3 spans 16 amino acids. Germline lookup yields CDR1 SGHDT and CDR2 YYEEEE. Trimming cost V 4 bases and J 4 bases; bases outside gene matches: 7. For the CDR3, the DNA is TGTGCCAGCAGCGGCACCGGGACTAGCGGATACAATGAGCAGTTCTTC. This codes for CASSGTGTSGYNEQFF.

This clonotype occurred once. The chain recombines TRBV20-1 with TRBJ1-1; D gene ambiguous. With 1 base removed from V and 2 bases from J, the gap between germline ends came to 5 bases. There are 12 residues in the CDR3. Germline CDR1 and CDR2: DFQATT and SNEGSKA (reference sequence). CDR3 sequence reads: CSARGYNTEAFF. CDR3 nucleotide sequence: TGCAGTGCTAGAGGGTATAACACTGAAGCTTTCTTT.